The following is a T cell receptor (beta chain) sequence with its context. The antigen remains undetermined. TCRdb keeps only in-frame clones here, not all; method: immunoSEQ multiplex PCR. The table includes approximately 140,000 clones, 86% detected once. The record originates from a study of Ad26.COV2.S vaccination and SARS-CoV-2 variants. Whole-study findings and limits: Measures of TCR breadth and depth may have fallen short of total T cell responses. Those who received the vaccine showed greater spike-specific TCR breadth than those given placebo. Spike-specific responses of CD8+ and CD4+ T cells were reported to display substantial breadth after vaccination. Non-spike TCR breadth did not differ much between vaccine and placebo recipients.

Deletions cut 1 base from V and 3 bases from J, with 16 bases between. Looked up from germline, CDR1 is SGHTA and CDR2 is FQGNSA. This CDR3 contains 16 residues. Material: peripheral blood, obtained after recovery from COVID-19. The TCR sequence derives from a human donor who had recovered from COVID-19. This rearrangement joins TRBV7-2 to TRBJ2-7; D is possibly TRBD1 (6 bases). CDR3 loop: CASSLGTGTRVYEQYF. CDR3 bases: TGTGCCAGCAGCTTAGGGACCGGGACACGGGTCTACGAGCAGTACTTC.